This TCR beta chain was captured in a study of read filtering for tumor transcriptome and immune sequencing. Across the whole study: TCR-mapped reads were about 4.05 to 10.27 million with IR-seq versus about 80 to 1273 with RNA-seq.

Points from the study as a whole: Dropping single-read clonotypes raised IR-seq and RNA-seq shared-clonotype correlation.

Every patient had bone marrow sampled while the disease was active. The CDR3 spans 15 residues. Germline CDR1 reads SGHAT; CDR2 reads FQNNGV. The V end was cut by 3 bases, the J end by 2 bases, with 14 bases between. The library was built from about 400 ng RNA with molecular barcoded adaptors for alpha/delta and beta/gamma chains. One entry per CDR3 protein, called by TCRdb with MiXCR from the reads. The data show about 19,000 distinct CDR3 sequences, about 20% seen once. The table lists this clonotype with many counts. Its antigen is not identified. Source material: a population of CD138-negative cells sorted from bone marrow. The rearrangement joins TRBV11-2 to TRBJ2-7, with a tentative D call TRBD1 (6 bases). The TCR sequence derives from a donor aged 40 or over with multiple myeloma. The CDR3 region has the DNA TGTGCCAGCAGCTTCTCTTGGACAGAAGCCTACGAGCAGTACTTC. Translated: CASSFSWTEAYEQYF.